The 9 T cell receptor beta chains listed next were all sequenced from one sample in a study of blood T cell repertoires in COVID-19. Profiled with immunoSEQ multiplex PCR; TCRdb holds only in-frame clones, not every one. The sample carries 260,000 or so clones, roughly 86% recorded once. Sequencing input: PBMCs or T cells enriched from blood (not recorded which). These receptors were taken from a woman in her twenties or thirties with acute COVID-19.

This chain joins TRBV14 and TRBJ1-2, with TRBD1 matching over 7 bases. Germline V gene sequence: CDR1 SGHDN, CDR2 FVKESK. The CDR3 contains 14 residues. Trimming took 1 base from V and 2 from J; bases not matched to a gene: 1. This chain's CDR3 is CASSQVRGNYGYTF. The CDR3 nucleotides are TGTGCCAGCAGCCAAGTCAGGGGGAACTATGGCTACACCTTC.

The J gene is TRBJ1-2, the V gene TRBV7-8; a weak D match, TRBD1 (6 bases). The germline V and J ends were trimmed by 3 bases and 14 bases, with 22 bases remaining between them. The length of the CDR3 is 14 residues. Germline CDR1 reads SGHVS; CDR2 reads FQNEAQ. In DNA, the CDR3 is TGTGCCAGCAGCTTCCTTTTGGGGGCCGCTGGAATTACCTTC. It is translated as CASSFLLGAAGITF.

This rearrangement joins TRBV30 to TRBJ1-2, with TRBD1 as a possible D gene (6 bases). The CDR3 contains 13 residues. Germline CDR1 reads GTSNPN; CDR2 reads SVGIG (reference sequence). The V gene lost 3 bases and the J gene lost 5 bases, with 13 bases spanning the gap. CDR3 sequence reads: CAWRGNRVYGYTF. The CDR3 DNA reads as TGTGCCTGGAGGGGGAACAGGGTATATGGCTACACCTTC.

This chain connects TRBV21-1 to TRBJ2-7; the D call of TRBD2 is as the table states it, not checked on the DNA. TRBV21-1 is recorded as a pseudogene. This CDR3 region has 16 residues. The CDR3 region is CASSPSERVSSYEQYF. The CDR3 DNA sequence: TGTGCCAGCAGCCCAAGTGAGAGGGTTAGCTCCTACGAGCAGTACTTC.

This clone was counted a single time. The junction departs from germline at one end; a sequencing error may be responsible. This sequence joins TRBV7-7 and TRBJ1-1, with a tentative D call TRBD1 (5 bases). This CDR3 is 13 amino acids long. From germline, CDR1 is SSHAT and CDR2 FNYEAQ (reference sequence). DNA of the CDR3: TGTGCTAGCAGCTTAGACAGAAACACTGAAGCTTTCTTT. Translated, it gives CASSLDRNTEAFF.

This sequence joins TRBV27 and TRBJ1-2; possibly TRBD1 for D (5 bases). There are 14 residues in the CDR3. Germline V lookup: CDR1 MNHEY, CDR2 SMNVEV (reference sequence). V gave up 8 bases and J gave up 5 bases, with 18 bases separating them. CDR3 protein: CASSSTGTGYGYTF. In nucleotides, the CDR3 is TGTGCCAGCTCCAGCACCGGGACTGGGTATGGCTACACCTTC.

The chain has TRBV3-1 (or the pseudogene TRBV3-2) and TRBJ2-5; D might be TRBD2 (6 bases). Trimming took 1 base from V and 4 from J, leaving 16 bases between them. This CDR3 is 16 amino acids long. CDR1 is LGHDT, CDR2 YNNKEL, per germline (reference sequence). The CDR3 loop reads CASSQVLSEGRETQYF. CDR3 DNA: TGTGCCAGCAGCCAAGTACTTTCGGAGGGACGAGAGACCCAGTACTTC.

DNA of the CDR3: TGCGCCAGCAGCTTGGAATGGGGGGAGAACACTGAAGCTTTCTTT. It is translated as CASSLEWGENTEAFF. The chain uses TRBV5-1 and TRBJ1-1, with a tentative D call TRBD1 (5 bases). The V gene's germline CDR1 is SGHRS and CDR2 YFSETQ. The CDR3 totals 15 residues. Between the trimmed V and J ends, which lost 0 bases and 1 base, there was a span of 10 bases.

Notes on this clone: This likely comes from a read error, as the CDR3 has no conserved phenylalanine or tryptophan at its end. The CDR3 region is CASSYSSTDLGGYTL. CDR3 nucleotides: TGTGCCAGCAGTTACTCGTCAACGGACTTGGGTGGCTACACCCTC. The chain joins TRBV6-5 to TRBJ1-2, with D uncertain. This CDR3 has 15 amino acids. In germline, CDR1 is MNHEY, CDR2 SVGAGI. Trimming removed 0 bases from V and 7 bases from J, with 15 bases in between.